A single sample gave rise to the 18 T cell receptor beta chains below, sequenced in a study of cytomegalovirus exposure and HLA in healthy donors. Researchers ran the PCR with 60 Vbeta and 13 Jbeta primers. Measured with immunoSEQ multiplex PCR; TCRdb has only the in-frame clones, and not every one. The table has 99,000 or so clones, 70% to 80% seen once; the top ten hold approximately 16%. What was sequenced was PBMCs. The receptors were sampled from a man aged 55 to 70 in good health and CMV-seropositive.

CDR3: CASSTTGGSYNEQFF. The CDR3 DNA reads as TGTGCCAGCAGTACCACAGGGGGCTCATACAATGAGCAGTTCTTC. The chain joins TRBV6-5 to TRBJ2-1; 9 bases map to TRBD1. Germline-derived CDR1 and CDR2 are MNHEY and SVGAGI. V gave up 5 bases and J gave up 4 bases; unmatched junction bases: 6. This CDR3 has 15 residues.

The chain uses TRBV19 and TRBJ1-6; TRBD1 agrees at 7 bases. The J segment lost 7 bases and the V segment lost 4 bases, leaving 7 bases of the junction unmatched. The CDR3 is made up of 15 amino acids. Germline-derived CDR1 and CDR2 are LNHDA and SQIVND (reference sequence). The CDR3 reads CASSNRDRQNSPLHF. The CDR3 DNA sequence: TGTGCCAGTAGTAACCGGGACAGACAAAATTCACCCCTCCACTTT.

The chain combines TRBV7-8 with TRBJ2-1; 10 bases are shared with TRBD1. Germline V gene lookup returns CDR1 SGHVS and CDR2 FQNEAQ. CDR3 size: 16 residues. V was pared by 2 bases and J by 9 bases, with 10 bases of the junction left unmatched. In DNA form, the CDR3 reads TGTGCCAGCAGCTTATTTTCCGACAGGGGGCGATCTGAGCAGTTCTTC. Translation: CASSLFSDRGRSEQFF.

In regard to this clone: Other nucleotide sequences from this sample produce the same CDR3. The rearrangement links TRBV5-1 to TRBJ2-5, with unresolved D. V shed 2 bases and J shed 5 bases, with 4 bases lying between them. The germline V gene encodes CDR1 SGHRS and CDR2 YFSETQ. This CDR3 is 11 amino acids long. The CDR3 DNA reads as TGCGCCAGCAGCTTCTCGGAGACCCAGTACTTC. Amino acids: CASSFSETQYF. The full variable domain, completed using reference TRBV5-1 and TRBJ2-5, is KAGVTQTPRYLIKTRGQQVTLSCSPISGHRSVSWYQQTPGQGLQFLFEYFSETQRNKGNFPGRFSGRQFSNSRSEMNVSTLELGDSALYLCASSFSETQYFGPGTRLLVL.

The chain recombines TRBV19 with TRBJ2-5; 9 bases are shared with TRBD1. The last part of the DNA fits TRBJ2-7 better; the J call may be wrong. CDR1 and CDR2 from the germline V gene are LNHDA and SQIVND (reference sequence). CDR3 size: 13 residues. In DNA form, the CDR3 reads TGTGCCAGCCGGGACAGGGCGGGCTACGAGCAGTACTTC. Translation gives CASRDRAGYEQYF.

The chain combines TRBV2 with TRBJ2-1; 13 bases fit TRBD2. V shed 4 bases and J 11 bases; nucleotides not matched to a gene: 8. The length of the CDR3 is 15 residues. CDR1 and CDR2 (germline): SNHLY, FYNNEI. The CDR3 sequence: CASSATGTSGEQQFF. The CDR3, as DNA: TGTGCCAGCAGTGCTACCGGGACTAGCGGGGAACAGCAGTTCTTC.

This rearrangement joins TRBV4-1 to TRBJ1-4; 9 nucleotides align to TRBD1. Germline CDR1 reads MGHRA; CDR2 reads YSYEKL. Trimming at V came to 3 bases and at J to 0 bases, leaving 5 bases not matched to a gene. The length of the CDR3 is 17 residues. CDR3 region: CASSHRDRVATNEKLFF. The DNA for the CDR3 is TGCGCCAGCAGCCACCGGGACAGGGTTGCAACTAATGAAAAACTGTTTTTT.

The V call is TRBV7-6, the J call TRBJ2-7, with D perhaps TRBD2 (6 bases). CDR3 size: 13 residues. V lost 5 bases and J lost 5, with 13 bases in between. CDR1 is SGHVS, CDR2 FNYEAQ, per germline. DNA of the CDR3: TGTGCCAGCAGCCCGTGGGGGGAAGACGAGCAGTACTTC. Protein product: CASSPWGEDEQYF.

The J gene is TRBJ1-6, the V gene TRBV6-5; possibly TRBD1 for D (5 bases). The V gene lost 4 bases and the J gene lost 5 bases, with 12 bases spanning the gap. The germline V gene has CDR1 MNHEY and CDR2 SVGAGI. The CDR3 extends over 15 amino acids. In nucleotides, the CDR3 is TGTGCCAGCAGTTCCCGGGGGTGGGATAATTCACCCCTCCACTTT. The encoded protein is CASSSRGWDNSPLHF.

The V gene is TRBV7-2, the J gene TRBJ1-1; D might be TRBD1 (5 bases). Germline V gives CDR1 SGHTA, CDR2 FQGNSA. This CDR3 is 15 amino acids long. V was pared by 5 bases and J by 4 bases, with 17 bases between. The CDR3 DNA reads TGTGCCAGCAGCACAGGACAAGCCAGAAGCACTGAAGCTTTCTTT. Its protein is CASSTGQARSTEAFF.

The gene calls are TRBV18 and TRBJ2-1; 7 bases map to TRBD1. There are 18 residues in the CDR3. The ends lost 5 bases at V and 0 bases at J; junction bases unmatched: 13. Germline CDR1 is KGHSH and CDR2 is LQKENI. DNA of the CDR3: TGTGCCAGCTCATCGCGCCCCATGACAGGGAGCTCCTACAATGAGCAGTTCTTC. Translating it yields CASSSRPMTGSSYNEQFF.

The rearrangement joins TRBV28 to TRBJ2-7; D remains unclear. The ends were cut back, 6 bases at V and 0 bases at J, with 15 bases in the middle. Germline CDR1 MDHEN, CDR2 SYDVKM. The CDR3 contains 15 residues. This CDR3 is CASSPATASSYEQYF. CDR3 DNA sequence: TGTGCCAGCAGCCCAGCGACGGCCAGCTCCTACGAGCAGTACTTC.

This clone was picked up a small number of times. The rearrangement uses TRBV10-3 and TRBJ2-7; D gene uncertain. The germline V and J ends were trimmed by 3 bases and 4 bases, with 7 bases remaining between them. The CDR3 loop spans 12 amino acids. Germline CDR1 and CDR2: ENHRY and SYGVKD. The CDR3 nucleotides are TGTGCCATCAGTGAACGGAGATACGAGCAGTACTTC. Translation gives CAISERRYEQYF.

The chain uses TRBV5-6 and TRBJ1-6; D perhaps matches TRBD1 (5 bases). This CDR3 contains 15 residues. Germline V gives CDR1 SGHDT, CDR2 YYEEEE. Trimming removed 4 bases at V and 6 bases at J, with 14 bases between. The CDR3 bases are TGTGCCAGCAGCGGAACGGGACTTACTAATTCACCCCTCCACTTT. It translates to CASSGTGLTNSPLHF.

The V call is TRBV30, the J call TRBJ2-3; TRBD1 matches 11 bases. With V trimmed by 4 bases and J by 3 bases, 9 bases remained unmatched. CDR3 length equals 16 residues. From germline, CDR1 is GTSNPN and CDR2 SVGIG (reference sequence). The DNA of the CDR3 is TGTGCCTGGAACCGGGACAGGGGGAAACGAACAGATACGCAGTATTTT. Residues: CAWNRDRGKRTDTQYF.

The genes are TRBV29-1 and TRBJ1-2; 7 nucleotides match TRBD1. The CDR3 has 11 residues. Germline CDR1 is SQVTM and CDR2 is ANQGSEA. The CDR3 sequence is CRAGTDYGYTF. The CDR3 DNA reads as TGCAGGGCCGGGACAGACTATGGCTACACCTTC.

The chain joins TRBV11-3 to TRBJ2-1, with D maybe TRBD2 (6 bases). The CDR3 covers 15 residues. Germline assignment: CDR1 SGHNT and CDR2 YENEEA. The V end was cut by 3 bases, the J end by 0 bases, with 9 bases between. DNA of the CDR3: TGTGCCAGCAGCTTGGAGGGGAGCTCCTACAATGAGCAGTTCTTC. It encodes CASSLEGSSYNEQFF. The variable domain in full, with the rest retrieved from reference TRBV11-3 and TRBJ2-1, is EAGVVQSPRYKIIEKKQPVAFWCNPISGHNTLYWYLQNLGQGPELLIRYENEEAVDDSQLPKDRFSAERLKGVDSTLKIQPAELGDSAVYLCASSLEGSSYNEQFFGPGTRLTVL.

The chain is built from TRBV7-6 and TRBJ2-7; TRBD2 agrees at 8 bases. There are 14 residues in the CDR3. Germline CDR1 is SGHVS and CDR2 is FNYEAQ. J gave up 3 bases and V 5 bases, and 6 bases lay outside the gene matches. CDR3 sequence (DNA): TGTGCCAGCAGCCTCGGGGGGGGAGGCTACGAGCAGTACTTC. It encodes CASSLGGGGYEQYF.